The source of this TCR beta chain is a study of T cell repertoires in cytomegalovirus infection. Study in general: Indicated by public TCR beta signatures were CMV infection and matching HLA type. Whole-study findings and limits: Pooled public TCR beta family frequency picked out CMV carriers with the relevant HLA. In two of eight donors, the top clonotype was HLA-C-restricted CMV-specific.

Of note for this clonotype: Its target is not known.

One entry per CDR3 protein, called by TCRdb with MiXCR from the reads. This repertoire shows just under 500,000 distinct CDR3 sequences, roughly 34% found once; its top ten account for about 17%. The CDR3 runs 12 residues. Trimming removed 3 bases from V and 8 bases from J, with 10 bases in between. This TCR was recovered from a human donor in good health (CMV status not recorded). Some clones in this sample may be carry-over from other donors' samples. This rearrangement joins TRBV12-3 or TRBV12-4 to TRBJ1-2; no clear D gene. Sequencing was performed on cultured PBMCs, taken from culture after CMV antigen stimulation. CDR3 bases: TGTGCCAGCAGTTTGTGGGGTGCAGGCTACACCTTC. Its translation is CASSLWGAGYTF.